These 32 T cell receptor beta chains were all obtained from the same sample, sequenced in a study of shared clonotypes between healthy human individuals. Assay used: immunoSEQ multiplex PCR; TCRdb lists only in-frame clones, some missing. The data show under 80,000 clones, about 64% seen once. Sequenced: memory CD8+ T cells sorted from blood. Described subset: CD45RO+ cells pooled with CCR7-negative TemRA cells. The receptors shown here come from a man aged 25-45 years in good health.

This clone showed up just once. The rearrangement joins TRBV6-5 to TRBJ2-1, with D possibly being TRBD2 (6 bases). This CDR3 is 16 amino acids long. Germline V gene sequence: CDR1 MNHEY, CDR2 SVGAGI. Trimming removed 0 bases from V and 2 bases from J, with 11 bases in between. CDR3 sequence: CASSYSGGTPYNEQFF. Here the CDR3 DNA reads TGTGCCAGCAGTTACTCGGGCGGGACGCCCTACAATGAGCAGTTCTTC.

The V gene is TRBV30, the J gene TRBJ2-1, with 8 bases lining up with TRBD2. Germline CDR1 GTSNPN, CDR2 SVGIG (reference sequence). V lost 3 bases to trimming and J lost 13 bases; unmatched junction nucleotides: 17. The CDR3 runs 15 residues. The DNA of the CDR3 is TGTGCCTGGAGCTCCACGGGAGGGCCAGGCGGTCTCCAGTTCTTC. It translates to CAWSSTGGPGGLQFF.

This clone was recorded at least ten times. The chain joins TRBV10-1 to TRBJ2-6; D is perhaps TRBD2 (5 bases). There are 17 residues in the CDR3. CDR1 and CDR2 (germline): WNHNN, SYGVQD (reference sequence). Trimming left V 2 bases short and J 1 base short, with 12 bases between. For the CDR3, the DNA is TGCGCCAGCAGTGAGGGGTCTTCGGGGTCTGGGGCCAACGTCCTGACTTTC. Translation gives CASSEGSSGSGANVLTF.

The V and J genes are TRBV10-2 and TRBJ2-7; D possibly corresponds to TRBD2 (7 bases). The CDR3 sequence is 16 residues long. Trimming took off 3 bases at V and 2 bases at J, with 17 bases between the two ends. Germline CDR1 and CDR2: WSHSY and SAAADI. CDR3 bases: TGCGCCAGCAGTGAATTAGGGGGGGTAGCTGCCTACGAGCAGTACTTC. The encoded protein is CASSELGGVAAYEQYF.

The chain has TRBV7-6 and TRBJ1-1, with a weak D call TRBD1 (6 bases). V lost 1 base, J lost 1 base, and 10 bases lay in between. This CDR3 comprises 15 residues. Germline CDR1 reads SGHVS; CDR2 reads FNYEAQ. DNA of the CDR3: TGTGCCAGCAGCTTAGGACCGGGACAGAACACTGAAGCTTTCTTT. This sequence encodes CASSLGPGQNTEAFF.

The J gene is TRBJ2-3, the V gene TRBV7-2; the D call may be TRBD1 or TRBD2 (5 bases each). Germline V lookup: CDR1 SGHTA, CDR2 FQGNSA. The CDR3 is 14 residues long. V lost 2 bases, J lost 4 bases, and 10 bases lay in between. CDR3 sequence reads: CASSLQSGPDTQYF. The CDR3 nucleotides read TGTGCCAGCAGCTTACAGTCGGGGCCAGATACGCAGTATTTT.

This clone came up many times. The CDR3 coding sequence is TGTGCCAGTTGTGCCAAGCCCAACACTGAAGCTTTCTTT. This codes for CASCAKPNTEAFF. The V gene is TRBV19, the J gene TRBJ1-1; D not resolved. Trimming removed 8 bases at V and 2 bases at J, with 12 bases between. The CDR3 covers 13 residues. CDR1 and CDR2 from the germline V gene are LNHDA and SQIVND (reference sequence).

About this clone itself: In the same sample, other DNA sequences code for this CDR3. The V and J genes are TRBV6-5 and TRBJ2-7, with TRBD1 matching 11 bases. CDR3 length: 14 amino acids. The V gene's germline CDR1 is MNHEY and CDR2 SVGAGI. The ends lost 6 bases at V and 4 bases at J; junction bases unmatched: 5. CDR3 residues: CASSLGTGGYEQYF. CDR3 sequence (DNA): TGTGCCAGCAGCCTTGGGACAGGGGGGTACGAGCAGTACTTC.

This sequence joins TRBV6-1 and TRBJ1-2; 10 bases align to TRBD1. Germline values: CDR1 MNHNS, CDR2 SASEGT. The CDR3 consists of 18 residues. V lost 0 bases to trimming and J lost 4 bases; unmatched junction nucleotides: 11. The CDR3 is CASSEAGLTGGFFYGYTF. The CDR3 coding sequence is TGTGCCAGCAGTGAAGCGGGGTTGACAGGGGGCTTCTTCTATGGCTACACCTTC.

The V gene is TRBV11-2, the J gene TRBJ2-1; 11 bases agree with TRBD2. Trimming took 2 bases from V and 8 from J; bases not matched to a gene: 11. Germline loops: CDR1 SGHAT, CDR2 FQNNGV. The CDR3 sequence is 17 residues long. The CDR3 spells CASSLSRGSGREDEQFF. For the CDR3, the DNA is TGTGCCAGCAGCTTATCGCGAGGTAGCGGGAGGGAGGATGAGCAGTTCTTC.

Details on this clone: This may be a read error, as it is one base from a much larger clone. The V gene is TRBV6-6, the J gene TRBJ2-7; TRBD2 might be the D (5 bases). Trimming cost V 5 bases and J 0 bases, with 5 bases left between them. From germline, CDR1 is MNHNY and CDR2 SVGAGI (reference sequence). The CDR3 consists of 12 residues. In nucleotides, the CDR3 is TGTGCCAGCAGTACTAGCTCCTACGAGCAGTACTTC. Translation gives CASSTSSYEQYF.

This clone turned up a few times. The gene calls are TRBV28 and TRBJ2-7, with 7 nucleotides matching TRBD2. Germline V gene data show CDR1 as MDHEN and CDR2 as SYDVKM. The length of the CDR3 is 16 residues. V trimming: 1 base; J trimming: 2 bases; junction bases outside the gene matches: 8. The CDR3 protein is CASSLLGGLNPYEQYF. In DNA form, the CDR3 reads TGTGCCAGCAGTTTATTGGGAGGGCTGAACCCCTACGAGCAGTACTTC.

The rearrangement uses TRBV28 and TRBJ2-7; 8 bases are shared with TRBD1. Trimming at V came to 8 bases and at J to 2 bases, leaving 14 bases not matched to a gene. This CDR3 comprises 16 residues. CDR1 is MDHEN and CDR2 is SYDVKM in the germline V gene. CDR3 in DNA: TGTGCCAGCGGCCGTACTGCGGGACAGGCGGCCTACGAGCAGTACTTC. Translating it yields CASGRTAGQAAYEQYF.

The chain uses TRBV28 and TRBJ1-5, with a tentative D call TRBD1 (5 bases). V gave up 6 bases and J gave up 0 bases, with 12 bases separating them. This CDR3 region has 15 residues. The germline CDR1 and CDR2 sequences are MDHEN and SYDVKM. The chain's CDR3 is CASSIRGSSNQPQHF. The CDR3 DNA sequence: TGTGCCAGCAGCATAAGGGGATCTAGCAATCAGCCCCAGCATTTT. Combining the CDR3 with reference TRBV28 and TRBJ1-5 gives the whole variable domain DVKVTQSSRYLVKRTGEKVFLECVQDMDHENMFWYRQDPGLGLRLIYFSYDVKMKEKGDIPEGYSVSREKKERFSLILESASTNQTSMYLCASSIRGSSNQPQHFGDGTRLSIL.

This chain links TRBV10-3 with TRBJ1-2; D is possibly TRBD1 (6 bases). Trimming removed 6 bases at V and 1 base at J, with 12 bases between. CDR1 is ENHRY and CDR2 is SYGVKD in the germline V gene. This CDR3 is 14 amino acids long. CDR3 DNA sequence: TGTGCCATCAGAGGACAGTCTCATAACTATGGCTACACCTTC. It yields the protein CAIRGQSHNYGYTF.

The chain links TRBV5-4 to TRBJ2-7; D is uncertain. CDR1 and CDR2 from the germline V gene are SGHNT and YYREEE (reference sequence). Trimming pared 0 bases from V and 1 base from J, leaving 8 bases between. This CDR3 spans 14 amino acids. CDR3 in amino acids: CASSLEVGSYEQYF. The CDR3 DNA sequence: TGTGCCAGCAGCTTGGAGGTGGGATCCTACGAGCAGTACTTC.

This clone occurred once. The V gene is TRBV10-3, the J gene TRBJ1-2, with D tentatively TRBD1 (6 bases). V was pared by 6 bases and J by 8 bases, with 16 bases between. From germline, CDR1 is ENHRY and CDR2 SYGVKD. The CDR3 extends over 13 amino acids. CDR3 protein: CAIRDLTGAGYTF. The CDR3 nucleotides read TGTGCCATCAGGGACTTGACAGGCGCGGGCTACACCTTC.

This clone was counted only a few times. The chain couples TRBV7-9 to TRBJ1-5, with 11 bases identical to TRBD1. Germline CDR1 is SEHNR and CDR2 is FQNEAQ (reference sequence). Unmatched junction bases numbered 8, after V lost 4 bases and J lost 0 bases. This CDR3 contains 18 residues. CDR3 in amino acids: CASSSPGQGDYSNQPQHF. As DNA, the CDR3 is TGTGCCAGCAGCTCGCCGGGACAGGGGGATTATAGCAATCAGCCCCAGCATTTT.

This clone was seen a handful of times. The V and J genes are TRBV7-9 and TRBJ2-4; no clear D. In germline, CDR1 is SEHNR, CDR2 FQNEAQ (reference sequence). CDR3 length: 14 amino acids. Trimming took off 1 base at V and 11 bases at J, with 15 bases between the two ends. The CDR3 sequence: CASSLDVQFGVQYF. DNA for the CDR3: TGTGCCAGCAGCTTAGACGTCCAATTTGGGGTTCAGTACTTC.

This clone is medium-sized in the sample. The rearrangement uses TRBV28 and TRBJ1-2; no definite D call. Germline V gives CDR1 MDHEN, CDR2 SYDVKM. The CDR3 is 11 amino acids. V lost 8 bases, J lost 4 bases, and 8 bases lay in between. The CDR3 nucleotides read TGTGCCAGCTCGAGGGTCTATGGCTACACCTTC. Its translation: CASSRVYGYTF.

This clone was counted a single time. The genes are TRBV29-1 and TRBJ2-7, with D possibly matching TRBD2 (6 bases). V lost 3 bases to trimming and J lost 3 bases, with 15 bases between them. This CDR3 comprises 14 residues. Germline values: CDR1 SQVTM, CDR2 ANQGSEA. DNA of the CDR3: TGCAGCGTTGACGGAATGGGAGGACTCTACGAGCAGTACTTC. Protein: CSVDGMGGLYEQYF.

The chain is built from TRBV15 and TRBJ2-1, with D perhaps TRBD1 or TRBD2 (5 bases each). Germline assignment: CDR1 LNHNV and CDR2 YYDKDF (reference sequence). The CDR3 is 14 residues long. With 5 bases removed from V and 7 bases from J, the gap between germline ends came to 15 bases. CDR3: CATSPGRGANEQFF. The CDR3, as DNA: TGTGCCACCAGCCCGGGACGAGGGGCTAATGAGCAGTTCTTC.

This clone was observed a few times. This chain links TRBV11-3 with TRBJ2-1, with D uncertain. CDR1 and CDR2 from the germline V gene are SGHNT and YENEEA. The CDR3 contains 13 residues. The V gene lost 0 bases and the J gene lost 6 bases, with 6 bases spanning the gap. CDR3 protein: CASSLEAPNEQFF. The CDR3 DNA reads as TGTGCCAGCAGCTTAGAGGCACCCAATGAGCAGTTCTTC.

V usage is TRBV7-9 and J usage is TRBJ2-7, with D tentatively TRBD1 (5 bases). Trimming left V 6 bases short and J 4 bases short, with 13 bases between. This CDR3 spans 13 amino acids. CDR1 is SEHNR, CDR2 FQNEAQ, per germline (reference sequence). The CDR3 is CASRSRQLYEQYF. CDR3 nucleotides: TGTGCCAGCAGATCGCGACAGCTTTACGAGCAGTACTTC.

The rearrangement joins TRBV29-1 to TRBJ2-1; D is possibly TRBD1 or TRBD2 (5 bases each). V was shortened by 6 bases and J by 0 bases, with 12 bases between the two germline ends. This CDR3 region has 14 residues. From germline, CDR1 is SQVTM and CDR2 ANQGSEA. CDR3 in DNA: TGCAGCGTCTGGGACGGCAGCTCCTACAATGAGCAGTTCTTC. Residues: CSVWDGSSYNEQFF.

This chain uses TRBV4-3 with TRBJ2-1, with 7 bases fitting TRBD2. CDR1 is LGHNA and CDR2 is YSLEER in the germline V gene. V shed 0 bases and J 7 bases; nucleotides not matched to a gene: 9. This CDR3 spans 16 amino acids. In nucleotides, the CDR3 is TGCGCCAGCAGCCAAGATGGGTGGCGGGGGAGTAATGAGCAGTTCTTC. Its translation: CASSQDGWRGSNEQFF.

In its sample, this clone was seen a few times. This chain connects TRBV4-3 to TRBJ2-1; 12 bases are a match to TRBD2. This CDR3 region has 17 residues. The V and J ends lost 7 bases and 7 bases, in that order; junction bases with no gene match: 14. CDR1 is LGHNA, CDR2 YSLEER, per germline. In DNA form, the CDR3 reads TGCGCCAGCACCCGGGACGCTAGCGGGAGGGGAAGGAATGAGCAGTTCTTC. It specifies CASTRDASGRGRNEQFF.

CDR3 sequence reads: CASGREAFF. CDR3 sequence (DNA): TGTGCCAGTGGGCGTGAAGCTTTCTTT. This chain uses TRBV19 with TRBJ1-1; D is ambiguous. The CDR3 is 9 residues long. Trimming stripped 8 bases from V and 7 bases from J, with 5 bases between. The germline V gene has CDR1 LNHDA and CDR2 SQIVND (reference sequence).

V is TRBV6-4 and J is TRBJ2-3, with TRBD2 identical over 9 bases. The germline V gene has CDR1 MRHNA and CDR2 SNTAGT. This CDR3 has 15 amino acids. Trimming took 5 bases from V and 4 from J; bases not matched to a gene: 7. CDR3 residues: CASSPIAGAADTQYF. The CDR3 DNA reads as TGTGCCAGCAGTCCAATAGCGGGGGCTGCAGATACGCAGTATTTT.

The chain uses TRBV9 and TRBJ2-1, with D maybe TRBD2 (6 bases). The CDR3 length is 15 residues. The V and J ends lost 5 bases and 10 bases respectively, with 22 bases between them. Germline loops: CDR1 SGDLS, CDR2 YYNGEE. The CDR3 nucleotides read TGTGCCAGCAGTGGCGGGGATCACTCGGAGTGGGAGCAGTTCTTC. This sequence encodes CASSGGDHSEWEQFF.

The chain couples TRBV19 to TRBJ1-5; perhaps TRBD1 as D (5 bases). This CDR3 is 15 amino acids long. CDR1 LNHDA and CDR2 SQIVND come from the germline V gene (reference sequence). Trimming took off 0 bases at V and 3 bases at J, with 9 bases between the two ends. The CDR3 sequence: CASSIDGGSNQPQHF. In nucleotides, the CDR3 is TGTGCCAGTAGTATAGATGGGGGTTCCAATCAGCCCCAGCATTTT. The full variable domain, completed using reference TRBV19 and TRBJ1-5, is DGGITQSPKYLFRKEGQNVTLSCEQNLNHDAMYWYRQDPGQGLRLIYYSQIVNDFQKGDIAEGYSVSREKKESFPLTVTSAQKNPTAFYLCASSIDGGSNQPQHFGDGTRLSIL.

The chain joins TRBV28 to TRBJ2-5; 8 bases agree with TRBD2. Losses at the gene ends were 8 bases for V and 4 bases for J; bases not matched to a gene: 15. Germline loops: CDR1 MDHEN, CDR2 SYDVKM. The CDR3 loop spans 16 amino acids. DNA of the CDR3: TGTGCCAGCGGGGGCGAACGGGAGGGCCTGCGAGAGACCCAGTACTTC. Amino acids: CASGGEREGLRETQYF. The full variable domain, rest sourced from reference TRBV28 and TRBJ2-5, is DVKVTQSSRYLVKRTGEKVFLECVQDMDHENMFWYRQDPGLGLRLIYFSYDVKMKEKGDIPEGYSVSREKKERFSLILESASTNQTSMYLCASGGEREGLRETQYFGPGTRLLVL.